Below, 7 T cell receptor beta chains from the same sample are listed, as sequenced in a study of T cell changes during pregnancy in multiple sclerosis. Data came from immunoSEQ multiplex PCR; TCRdb stores just in-frame clones and leaves some out. The sample has roughly 60,000 clones, more than 90% seen once. This specimen consisted of peripheral blood, obtained in the second trimester of pregnancy. Receptors originate from a female donor with multiple sclerosis, enrolled in a pregnancy study.

This clone was recorded a few times. V and J are TRBV7-9 and TRBJ1-2; D not certain. The CDR3 is 15 residues long. The ends were cut back, 0 bases at V and 0 bases at J, with 8 bases in the middle. Germline-derived CDR1 and CDR2 are SEHNR and FQNEAQ (reference sequence). The CDR3 spells CASSLAAQPNYGYTF. CDR3 bases: TGTGCCAGCAGCTTAGCGGCCCAACCTAACTATGGCTACACCTTC.

This chain joins TRBV19 and TRBJ1-3; D not certain. Trimming removed 7 bases from V and 2 bases from J, with 9 bases in between. Germline CDR1 reads LNHDA; CDR2 reads SQIVND (reference sequence). The CDR3 sequence is 13 residues long. The CDR3 reads CASTHTTGNTIYF. CDR3 in DNA: TGTGCCAGTACCCACACGACTGGAAACACCATATATTTT. Complete variable domain (other parts from reference TRBV19 and TRBJ1-3): DGGITQSPKYLFRKEGQNVTLSCEQNLNHDAMYWYRQDPGQGLRLIYYSQIVNDFQKGDIAEGYSVSREKKESFPLTVTSAQKNPTAFYLCASTHTTGNTIYFGEGSWLTVV.

This clone was seen at least ten times. The chain combines TRBV28 with TRBJ2-7, with TRBD2 identical over 15 bases. Trimming cost V 6 bases and J 3 bases; bases outside gene matches: 6. Germline-derived CDR1 and CDR2 are MDHEN and SYDVKM. The CDR3 length is 16 residues. The CDR3 sequence: CASRGGLAGGGYEQYF. In nucleotides, the CDR3 is TGTGCCAGCAGGGGGGGACTAGCGGGAGGAGGCTACGAGCAGTACTTC.

V is TRBV7-2 and J is TRBJ2-7; 9 bases align to TRBD2. There are 18 residues in the CDR3. Trimming at V came to 1 base and at J to 5 bases, leaving 15 bases not matched to a gene. Germline V gene data show CDR1 as SGHTA and CDR2 as FQGNSA. In nucleotides, the CDR3 is TGTGCCAGCAGCTTAGAGGGGGCTAGCGGGACCCAAAGGGACGAGCAGTACTTC. This encodes CASSLEGASGTQRDEQYF.

V gene TRBV5-1 combines with J gene TRBJ1-3; D not resolved. V dropped 4 bases and J dropped 4 bases, with 18 bases sitting between them. Per germline, CDR1 SGHRS and CDR2 YFSETQ. The CDR3 loop spans 16 amino acids. The CDR3, as DNA: TGCGCCAGCAGCGAAAACGCAGCGCCGGGGGGAAACACCATATATTTT. This gives the protein CASSENAAPGGNTIYF.

The V call is TRBV5-8, the J call TRBJ2-7; maybe TRBD1 (7 bases). The CDR3 totals 15 residues. Germline CDR1 reads SGHTS; CDR2 reads YDEGEE. Trimming shortened V by 0 bases and J by 2 bases, and 12 bases separated the two germline ends. The CDR3 nucleotides are TGTGCCAGCAGCTTGGCAGGGGGGTATGCCTACGAGCAGTACTTC. Its protein product is CASSLAGGYAYEQYF.

The J gene is TRBJ2-7, the V gene TRBV6-1; D is undetermined. Germline V gene data show CDR1 as MNHNS and CDR2 as SASEGT. The germline V and J ends were trimmed by 2 bases and 1 base, with 3 bases remaining between them. The CDR3 has 12 residues. The CDR3 is CASSERSYEQYF. CDR3 nucleotides: TGTGCCAGCAGTGAACGGTCCTACGAGCAGTACTTC.